The present T cell receptor beta chain was sequenced within a study of post-analysis software for immune sequencing data. Study results and caveats: Comparison of patients with controls showed four or five TRBV segments more frequent in patients, TRBV5-6, TRBV5-1 and TRBV20-1 among them.

The TCR beta cDNA libraries carried unique molecular identifiers. TCRdb itself ran the PCR reads through MiXCR, one entry per CDR3 protein. This sample has hundreds of thousands of distinct CDR3 sequences, with 39% found just once. This clonotype came up a few times. Its target is not known. Germline V gene lookup returns CDR1 MDHEN and CDR2 SYDVKM. With 3 bases removed from V and 4 bases from J, the gap between germline ends came to 10 bases. The CDR3 is made up of 13 amino acids. Sequencing was done on a sample of blood. The chain couples TRBV28 to TRBJ2-7; a possible D gene is TRBD2 (6 bases). This TCR derives from a girl aged 2-10 years with multiple sclerosis. CDR3 sequence reads: CASSFPRGYEQYF. Written as DNA, the CDR3 is TGTGCCAGCAGTTTCCCCCGGGGGTACGAGCAGTACTTC. The entire variable domain, with the rest obtained from reference TRBV28 and TRBJ2-7, is as follows: DVKVTQSSRYLVKRTGEKVFLECVQDMDHENMFWYRQDPGLGLRLIYFSYDVKMKEKGDIPEGYSVSREKKERFSLILESASTNQTSMYLCASSFPRGYEQYFGPGTRLTVT.